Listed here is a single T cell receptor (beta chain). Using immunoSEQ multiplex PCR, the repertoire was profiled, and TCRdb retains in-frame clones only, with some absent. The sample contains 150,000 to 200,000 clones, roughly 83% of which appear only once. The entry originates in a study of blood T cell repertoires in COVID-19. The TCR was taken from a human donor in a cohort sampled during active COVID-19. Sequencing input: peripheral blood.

The DNA of the CDR3 is TGTGCCAGCAGCTTAGGGGCAGGGATGGACGATCAGCCCCAGCATTTT. This gives the protein CASSLGAGMDDQPQHF. This sequence joins TRBV7-9 and TRBJ1-5; a weak D match, TRBD1 (5 bases). The CDR3 has 16 amino acids. Deletions cut 1 base from V and 5 bases from J, with 15 bases between. Germline CDR1 is SEHNR and CDR2 is FQNEAQ (reference sequence).